Here is one TCR beta chain with its context. No antigen is known for it. Base-call qualities are not available, and no considerably larger clone is one nucleotide away. This specimen comes from a study of shared clonotypes between healthy human individuals (dated by TCRdb to 2018 to 2020). Broadly, across the study: The cohort included three men and a couple of women between 18 and 49 years of age. For each donor, three plates each were used for CD4 naive and CD4 memory, two plates were used for CD8 naive, and one plate was used for CD8 memory. To increase sequencing depth and limit assay-specific biases, TCR repertoire library preparation and sequencing were carried out by different laboratories using diverse techniques. Each donor's leukapheresis produced roughly between roughly 0.85 and 10 billion PBMCs. To estimate repertoire size and how much clonotype sharing occurs between individuals, the study deeply sequenced the blood TCR repertoires of several healthy adults.

The donors were healthy, HIV-negative adults with no recently reported acute infections or vaccinations. Only Caucasian adults living in Nashville, Tennessee, USA were represented among the donors. CD4+ T cells were enriched by magnetic negative selection; naive cells were then positively selected on CD45RA, and the negative fraction formed the memory subset. Blood was obtained by leukapheresis, after which PBMCs were separated by Ficoll-Histopaque density gradient centrifugation and cryopreserved in liquid nitrogen vapor phase. Purity and quantity of every magnetically sorted T cell population were checked by analytical flow cytometry. Each sorted fraction had its genomic DNA isolated and then quantified by UV absorbance on a Nanodrop 2000c. What the study reported, not specific to this receptor: The genetic and exposure-history diversity represented was limited by the small number of donors. Naive subsets generally had larger estimated clonotype richness than memory subsets. Clonotypes shared by all four sorted-subset donors showed higher generation probabilities than non-shared clonotypes. Approximately 5% of naive CD4, around 3.5% of naive CD8, roughly 2.4% of memory CD4, and 0.35% to 0.5% of memory CD8 clonotypes were shared across several donors. Sampling was limited to blood, and TCR repertoires in tissue likely differ from TCR repertoires in blood. Pairwise subsampling led to the expectation that sequencing depth would affect the degree of clonotype sharing among donors. Even with the large sequencing depth, rarefaction of the sorted-subset datasets indicated that sequencing was incomplete.

Reading from cysteine to phenylalanine, the CDR3 counts 15 amino acids. The CDR3 DNA has 45 bases and is translated from base 1. The trim is 4 bases for V and 0 bases for J, with a gap of 9 bases between the germline ends. The germline V gene provides CDR1 LGHNT and CDR2 FRNRAP. Using the deep immunoSEQ assay, multiplex PCR amplified TCR CDR3 regions from genomic DNA. Genomic DNA extracted from each cell subset was distributed evenly over all wells of several immunoSEQ 96-well plates, and each plate served as one replicate. For sorted subsets, around 0.2 ug of genomic DNA, equivalent to some 33,000 T cell genomes, went into each replicate PCR. Purified libraries were measured with a Qubit 3.0 fluorometer, size-checked on a Bioanalyzer 2100, and measured again with the KAPA Library Quantification kit. Every immunoSEQ 96-well plate was sequenced on a separate single-read 150-cycle Illumina NextSeq 550 flow cell. In the original analysis: Because only junctional sequences without quality scores were contained in the immunoSEQ output, filtering matching that applied to full-length reads could not be performed. To assign V/J genes and CDR3, sequences were annotated using PyIR, a Python wrapper for IgBLAST v1.9, with IMGT germline references. Any read was removed if the V/J assignment was weak (E-value above 1e-6), the CDR3 was missing, or the read contained stop codons, out-of-frame junctions, or ambiguous translated residues. A V3J clonotype was defined by an identical inferred V gene, J gene, and CDR3 amino acid sequence. The percentage overlap between two repertoires was calculated by dividing the number of shared unique clonotypes by the size of the smaller repertoire. Richness of each repertoire was evaluated using RTK rarefaction, the Chao1 estimator, and Recon v2.1 estimates of unobserved clonotypes. Generation probabilities were computed with OLGA for all TCRbeta clonotypes obtained by the gDNA method from several donors. TCRdb's version of the immuneACCESS table is confined to in-frame rearrangements and falls short of the full clone set. An unresolved V gene accounts for under half of the shortfall where checked; the remainder is of unknown origin. V and J calls and clone size are as listed in that table; D and trimming were resolved from the DNA. The sample table records 2 million to 2.5 million clones; approximately 96% of these occur just once. Around 0.13% of the sample is taken by the ten largest.

The sequenced material came from naive CD4+ T cells sorted from blood. The sample's cell subset or site label, in plain terms: CD45RA+ positively selected. The chain employs TRBV12-5 and TRBJ1-4, with no confident D gene call. The sequence was collected from a man between 18 and 35 years old in good health. This receptor carries the CDR3 CASGWRDPTNEKLFF. The nucleotide sequence is given as TGTGCTAGTGGTTGGCGGGATCCAACTAATGAAAAACTGTTTTTT.